This passage covers 23 T cell receptor beta chains from one sample sequenced in a study of blood T cells in healthy people across ages. Together with a sample-barcoded 5' primer, a J-beta primer mix was included in a second PCR lasting about 7 to 12 cycles. Via MiXCR, TCRdb re-called the 5' RACE reads, giving one row per CDR3 protein. The table lists 1.5 million to 2 million distinct CDR3 sequences, roughly two fifths of them singletons. Material for sequencing was blood. The receptor set was obtained from a human donor in good health.

The V call is TRBV29-1, the J call TRBJ2-7; D might be TRBD2 (6 bases). CDR3 length: 16 residues. The V end was cut by 3 bases, the J end by 4 bases, with 22 bases between. The germline V gene has CDR1 SQVTM and CDR2 ANQGSEA. CDR3 sequence: CSVESPEGQIPYEQYF. CDR3 in DNA: TGCAGCGTTGAGTCCCCGGAGGGCCAGATTCCTTACGAGCAGTACTTC.

This clonotype was seen many times. V and J are TRBV29-1 and TRBJ2-5, with TRBD1 identical over 8 bases. The CDR3 has 14 residues. The ends lost 6 bases at V and 5 bases at J; junction bases unmatched: 11. From germline, CDR1 is SQVTM and CDR2 ANQGSEA. The CDR3 spells CSVAQGGATETQYF. CDR3 sequence (DNA): TGCAGCGTCGCACAGGGGGGAGCGACGGAGACCCAGTACTTC.

The rearrangement joins TRBV28 to TRBJ2-7; maybe TRBD1 (6 bases). Trimming shortened V by 3 bases and J by 0 bases, and 15 bases separated the two germline ends. Germline values: CDR1 MDHEN, CDR2 SYDVKM. The CDR3 sequence is 16 residues long. In DNA form, the CDR3 reads TGTGCCAGCAGTTTTCAGGGGCTCAGGAGCTCCTACGAGCAGTACTTC. As protein: CASSFQGLRSSYEQYF.

In its sample, this clonotype was seen a few times. J is TRBJ1-4 and V is TRBV2; 7 bases align to TRBD1. V was clipped by 6 bases and J by 3 bases; unmatched bases: 7. The CDR3 runs to 15 residues. Germline loops: CDR1 SNHLY, CDR2 FYNNEI. In DNA, the CDR3 is TGTGCCAGCAGCCCAGACAGGGCGGCTAATGAAAAACTGTTTTTT. This translates into CASSPDRAANEKLFF.

The chain combines TRBV21-1 with TRBJ1-1. TRBV21-1 is a pseudogene segment. The CDR3 has 12 residues. For the CDR3, the DNA is TGTGCCAGCAGCAAAGCGACACTCGAAGCTTTCTTT. It codes for CASSKATLEAFF.

V and J are TRBV9 and TRBJ2-1, with D hard to call. This CDR3 region has 15 residues. Germline CDR1 SGDLS, CDR2 YYNGEE. Trimming took 1 base from V and 6 from J, leaving 14 bases between them. Here the CDR3 reads CASSVYQNSINEQFF. The CDR3 DNA reads as TGTGCCAGCAGCGTATACCAAAACTCCATCAATGAGCAGTTCTTC.

CDR3 DNA sequence: TGTGCCAGCAGCTTAGCGGCCGCGCGAGCTAACTATGGCTACACCTTC. As protein: CASSLAAARANYGYTF. This chain joins TRBV7-2 and TRBJ1-2; D call uncertain. V was trimmed by 0 bases and J by 0 bases, leaving 11 bases between them. Germline values: CDR1 SGHTA, CDR2 FQGNSA. The CDR3 consists of 16 residues.

Only a few counts were recorded for this clonotype. The chain couples TRBV20-1 to TRBJ1-1, with D perhaps TRBD1 (6 bases). The CDR3 is 15 amino acids. Trimming stripped 4 bases from V and 7 bases from J, with 22 bases between. Germline CDR1 is DFQATT and CDR2 is SNEGSKA (reference sequence). Written as DNA, the CDR3 is TGCAGTGCTATGGGGACCCGGGCCAGGGGAGTTGAAGCTTTCTTT. It specifies CSAMGTRARGVEAFF.

The gene calls are TRBV7-2 and TRBJ2-7; D perhaps matches TRBD1 (5 bases). The CDR3 loop spans 13 amino acids. The germline CDR1 and CDR2 sequences are SGHTA and FQGNSA. V was trimmed by 3 bases and J by 5 bases, leaving 11 bases between them. CDR3 coding DNA: TGTGCCAGCAGCTTCAGGGCTTGGGACGAGCAGTACTTC. Amino acid sequence: CASSFRAWDEQYF.

The J gene is TRBJ1-5, the V gene TRBV7-2, with D unresolved. CDR3 length: 15 amino acids. V shed 8 bases and J shed 4 bases, with 18 bases lying between them. Per germline, CDR1 SGHTA and CDR2 FQGNSA. The CDR3 sequence is CASGTEAAKNQPQHF. CDR3 sequence (DNA): TGTGCCAGCGGTACAGAGGCTGCTAAGAATCAGCCCCAGCATTTT.

The gene calls are TRBV7-9 and TRBJ2-5; 8 nucleotides match TRBD1. Trimming cost V 5 bases and J 1 base; bases outside gene matches: 6. The CDR3 is made up of 15 amino acids. Germline V gene lookup returns CDR1 SEHNR and CDR2 FQNEAQ (reference sequence). CDR3 residues: CASSLEGQGQETQYF. In nucleotides, the CDR3 is TGTGCCAGCAGCCTAGAAGGACAGGGCCAAGAGACCCAGTACTTC.

A few counts support this clonotype. The rearrangement uses TRBV12-3 or TRBV12-4 and TRBJ1-1; D is ambiguous. V gave up 3 bases and J gave up 1 base, with 9 bases separating them. This CDR3 comprises 14 residues. CDR3 loop: CASSLRFRNTEAFF. CDR3 nucleotide sequence: TGTGCCAGCAGTTTGAGGTTTAGGAACACTGAAGCTTTCTTT.

This clonotype turned up a few times. The chain employs TRBV20-1 and TRBJ1-6; D remains ambiguous. This CDR3 has 15 residues. V dropped 1 base and J dropped 6 bases, with 13 bases sitting between them. CDR1 is DFQATT, CDR2 SNEGSKA, per germline (reference sequence). The CDR3 DNA is TGCAGTGCTAGAGCCCCCGCTAGGGCTAATTCACCCCTCCACTTT. Its translation: CSARAPARANSPLHF.

The chain employs TRBV20-1 and TRBJ1-4; D ambiguous. The V gene lost 5 bases and the J gene lost 5 bases, with 9 bases spanning the gap. The CDR3 sequence is 12 residues long. Germline CDR1 DFQATT, CDR2 SNEGSKA (reference sequence). CDR3 DNA: TGCAGTGCTGGGAGACGAAATGAAAAACTGTTTTTT. Residues: CSAGRRNEKLFF.

This clonotype was seen only a few times. At one of its ends the junction is not consistent with the germline gene, which may arise from a read error. This sequence joins TRBV20-1 and TRBJ2-7, with D tentatively TRBD1 or TRBD2 (6 bases each). Germline CDR1 DFQATT, CDR2 SNEGSKA (reference sequence). The CDR3 has 12 amino acids. The CDR3 DNA reads as TGCGGTGCTCTCCGGAGGGGGATCGAGCAGTACTTC. Protein product: CGALRRGIEQYF.

This rearrangement joins TRBV20-1 to TRBJ1-1, with a possible D match to TRBD1 (5 bases). Trimming cost V 5 bases and J 8 bases, with 15 bases left between them. This CDR3 has 12 residues. Germline-derived CDR1 and CDR2 are DFQATT and SNEGSKA (reference sequence). CDR3 sequence: CSALNRKKEAFF. In DNA form, the CDR3 reads TGCAGTGCTTTAAACAGGAAAAAGGAAGCTTTCTTT.

This sequence joins TRBV27 and TRBJ2-7; maybe TRBD2 (5 bases). The CDR3 is made up of 14 amino acids. V was clipped by 1 base and J by 5 bases, with 12 bases between them. Germline loops: CDR1 MNHEY, CDR2 SMNVEV (reference sequence). This CDR3 is CASSLFPSEDEQYF. CDR3 coding DNA: TGTGCCAGCAGTTTATTCCCTTCGGAGGACGAGCAGTACTTC.

V and J are TRBV5-1 and TRBJ1-2; D call uncertain. Germline loops: CDR1 SGHRS, CDR2 YFSETQ. The CDR3 sequence is 12 residues long. V lost 4 bases, J lost 4 bases, and 8 bases lay in between. This CDR3 is CASSDTSYGYTF. In DNA form, the CDR3 reads TGCGCCAGCAGCGATACATCCTATGGCTACACCTTC. The full variable domain, with the rest looked up from reference TRBV5-1 and TRBJ1-2, is KAGVTQTPRYLIKTRGQQVTLSCSPISGHRSVSWYQQTPGQGLQFLFEYFSETQRNKGNFPGRFSGRQFSNSRSEMNVSTLELGDSALYLCASSDTSYGYTFGSGTRLTVV.

This rearrangement joins TRBV4-1 to TRBJ1-1; D possibly corresponds to TRBD1 (5 bases). CDR3 size: 16 residues. V lost 1 base, J lost 4 bases, and 16 bases lay in between. Germline V gene data show CDR1 as MGHRA and CDR2 as YSYEKL. The CDR3 DNA reads TGCGCCAGCAGCCAAGCGCGGGGAGGGGTGGGCACTGAAGCTTTCTTT. This encodes CASSQARGGVGTEAFF.

This clonotype was detected a few times. The J gene is TRBJ2-1, the V gene TRBV6-2 or TRBV6-3; no reliable D call. Trimming cost V 3 bases and J 4 bases, with 7 bases left between them. The CDR3 runs 13 residues. Germline V CDR1 and CDR2: MNHEY, SVGEGT. CDR3 DNA sequence: TGTGCCAGCAGTTATCCAGGATACAATGAGCAGTTCTTC. Its protein is CASSYPGYNEQFF.

This chain joins TRBV14 and TRBJ2-5; tentatively, D is TRBD1 or TRBD2 (5 bases each). V lost 4 bases and J 4 bases, leaving 19 bases between the germline ends. This CDR3 has 16 residues. Germline assignment: CDR1 SGHDN and CDR2 FVKESK. CDR3 residues: CASSRLEDKNGETQYF. CDR3 nucleotide sequence: TGTGCCAGCAGCCGCCTGGAGGACAAAAATGGAGAGACCCAGTACTTC. The whole variable domain, remainder taken from reference TRBV14 and TRBJ2-5, is EAGVTQFPSHSVIEKGQTVTLRCDPISGHDNLYWYRRVMGKEIKFLLHFVKESKQDESGMPNNRFLAERTGGTYSTLKVQPAELEDSGVYFCASSRLEDKNGETQYFGPGTRLLVL.

This clonotype was observed once. The V call is TRBV5-1, the J call TRBJ2-1; D may correspond to TRBD1 or TRBD2 (6 bases each). The J call may be mistaken, given a closer DNA end match to TRBJ2-7. Germline V gene data show CDR1 as SGHRS and CDR2 as YFSETQ. CDR3 length equals 15 residues. CDR3 DNA sequence: TGCGCCAGCAGCGGAACGGACGGGGGCCCCTACGAGCAGTACTTC. Encoded protein: CASSGTDGGPYEQYF.

This clonotype was counted between two and nine times. This rearrangement joins TRBV4-3 to TRBJ2-7; D uncertain. Trimming removed 1 base from V and 3 bases from J, with 10 bases in between. CDR3 length: 14 amino acids. The germline V gene encodes CDR1 LGHNA and CDR2 YSLEER. This CDR3 reads CASSQVIKDYEQYF. The DNA for the CDR3 is TGCGCCAGCAGCCAAGTGATAAAGGACTACGAGCAGTACTTC.